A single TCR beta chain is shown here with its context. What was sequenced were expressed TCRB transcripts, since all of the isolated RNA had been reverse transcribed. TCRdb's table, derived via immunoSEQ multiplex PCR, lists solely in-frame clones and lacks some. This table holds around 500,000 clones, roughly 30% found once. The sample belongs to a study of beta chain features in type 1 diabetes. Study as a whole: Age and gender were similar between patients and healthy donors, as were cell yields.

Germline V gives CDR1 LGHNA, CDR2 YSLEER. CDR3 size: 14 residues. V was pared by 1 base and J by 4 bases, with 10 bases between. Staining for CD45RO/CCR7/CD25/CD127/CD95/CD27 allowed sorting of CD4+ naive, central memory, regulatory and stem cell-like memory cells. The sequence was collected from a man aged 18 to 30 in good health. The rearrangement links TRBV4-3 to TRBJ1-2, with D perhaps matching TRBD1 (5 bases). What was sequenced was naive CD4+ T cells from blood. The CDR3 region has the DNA TGCGCCAGCAGCCAAGGCTCAGGGTTCTATGGCTACACCTTC. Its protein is CASSQGSGFYGYTF.